These 24 T cell receptor beta chains were all obtained from the same sample, sequenced in a study of T cell changes during pregnancy in multiple sclerosis. TCRdb keeps only in-frame clones here, not all; method: immunoSEQ multiplex PCR. This table has roughly 76,000 clones, about 89% appearing once. Sequencing used CD4+ T cells from peripheral blood mononuclear cells, obtained in the second trimester of pregnancy. Every receptor here comes from a female donor with multiple sclerosis, enrolled in a pregnancy study.

The chain couples TRBV5-6 to TRBJ2-3; TRBD1 agrees at 9 bases. The CDR3 runs 16 residues. The germline gives CDR1 SGHDT, CDR2 YYEEEE. The V gene end was trimmed by 3 bases and the J gene end by 4 bases; junction bases not matched to a gene: 9. CDR3 nucleotide sequence: TGTGCCAGCAGCTCAAACAGGGGGCGCCGGCCAGATACGCAGTATTTT. Its translation is CASSSNRGRRPDTQYF.

The chain links TRBV7-3 to TRBJ2-1, with TRBD2 matching 9 bases. V trimming: 4 bases; J trimming: 10 bases; junction bases outside the gene matches: 11. CDR3 length: 15 amino acids. Germline V CDR1 and CDR2: SGHTA, FQGTGA. The CDR3 protein is CASSWGLARSSEQFF. Written as DNA, the CDR3 is TGTGCCAGCAGCTGGGGACTAGCTCGGTCCTCCGAGCAGTTCTTC.

The V gene is TRBV10-3, the J gene TRBJ1-1; D remains ambiguous. The CDR3 length is 14 residues. V was cut by 3 bases and J by 2 bases, with 10 bases left in between. Germline V CDR1 and CDR2: ENHRY, SYGVKD. The CDR3 DNA sequence: TGTGCCATCAGTGAACGGTTGTCAAACACTGAAGCTTTCTTT. Its translation is CAISERLSNTEAFF.

V usage is TRBV28 and J usage is TRBJ2-2; 7 bases are a match to TRBD2. V lost 6 bases, J lost 5 bases, and 12 bases stayed unmatched. This CDR3 is 16 amino acids long. Germline V gene data show CDR1 as MDHEN and CDR2 as SYDVKM. This CDR3 reads CASRGRERDITGELFF. CDR3 coding DNA: TGTGCCAGCAGGGGACGCGAGCGGGATATAACCGGGGAGCTGTTTTTT.

The rearrangement joins TRBV18 to TRBJ2-7; 8 bases align to TRBD1. This CDR3 spans 16 amino acids. Germline CDR1 KGHSH, CDR2 LQKENI. V shed 4 bases, J shed 4 bases, and the junction held 12 bases outside the gene matches. The CDR3 loop reads CASSLQRTGMGYEQYF. CDR3 coding DNA: TGTGCCAGCTCACTTCAGAGGACAGGGATGGGTTACGAGCAGTACTTC.

V usage is TRBV5-6 and J usage is TRBJ2-3; D gene uncertain. This CDR3 has 14 amino acids. Germline loops: CDR1 SGHDT, CDR2 YYEEEE. V was clipped by 0 bases and J by 5 bases, with 10 bases between them. The chain's CDR3 is CASSLEQREDTQYF. DNA of the CDR3: TGTGCCAGCAGCTTGGAGCAGCGAGAAGATACGCAGTATTTT.

This chain joins TRBV4-1 and TRBJ2-1, with D hard to call. In germline, CDR1 is MGHRA, CDR2 YSYEKL. CDR3 length: 14 amino acids. Deletions cut 3 bases from V and 5 bases from J, with 11 bases between. CDR3 sequence (DNA): TGCGCCAGCAGCCATCCTGTTCGGGACAATGAGCAGTTCTTC. This translates into CASSHPVRDNEQFF.

The rearrangement joins TRBV29-1 to TRBJ2-3, with TRBD2 as a possible D gene (6 bases). This CDR3 has 13 amino acids. Trimming stripped 7 bases from V and 2 bases from J, with 13 bases between. Per the germline V gene, CDR1 is SQVTM and CDR2 is ANQGSEA. CDR3 nucleotides: TGCAGCGGGGGAGGACGGTACACAGATACGCAGTATTTT. Its translation: CSGGGRYTDTQYF.

This clone was seen a few times. The J gene is TRBJ2-7, the V gene TRBV25-1; 8 nucleotides match TRBD1. CDR3 length: 13 amino acids. V was clipped by 4 bases and J by 8 bases; unmatched bases: 7. Germline CDR1 MGHDK, CDR2 SYGVNS. CDR3 DNA sequence: TGTGCCAGCAGTGCGGCACCAGGGGGCCAGCAGTACTTC. This gives the protein CASSAAPGGQQYF.

The chain is built from TRBV6-6 and TRBJ2-1; D is possibly TRBD2 (5 bases). V gave up 2 bases and J gave up 8 bases, with 10 bases separating them. This CDR3 has 13 amino acids. Germline V gene data show CDR1 as MNHNY and CDR2 as SVGAGI (reference sequence). The CDR3 here is CASSYQEGDEQFF. The CDR3 region has the DNA TGTGCCAGCAGTTACCAAGAGGGCGATGAGCAGTTCTTC.

CDR3 residues: CASSPSGLSYEQYF. CDR3 nucleotides: TGTGCCAGCAGCCCTAGCGGGTTATCCTACGAGCAGTACTTC. This chain connects TRBV7-3 to TRBJ2-7; 8 bases map to TRBD2. CDR1 SGHTA and CDR2 FQGTGA come from the germline V gene. Trimming removed 5 bases from V and 1 base from J; junction bases left unmatched: 4. The CDR3 covers 14 residues.

The chain combines TRBV6-1 with TRBJ2-1; a weak D match, TRBD1 (5 bases). The CDR3 length is 16 residues. CDR1 MNHNS and CDR2 SASEGT come from the germline V gene. The V gene lost 2 bases and the J gene lost 0 bases, with 11 bases spanning the gap. In DNA form, the CDR3 reads TGTGCCAGCAGTGAAAGGAAGACAGCCTCCTACAATGAGCAGTTCTTC. This sequence encodes CASSERKTASYNEQFF.

The V call is TRBV5-4, the J call TRBJ2-1, with 14 bases identical to TRBD2. V lost 0 bases, J lost 6 bases, and 2 bases stayed unmatched. The germline CDR1 and CDR2 sequences are SGHNT and YYREEE (reference sequence). This CDR3 has 16 residues. CDR3 loop: CASSLAGTSGGNEQFF. The CDR3, as DNA: TGTGCCAGCAGCTTGGCAGGGACTAGCGGGGGCAATGAGCAGTTCTTC.

In this sample, this clone turned up once. The rearrangement joins TRBV30 to TRBJ2-2; TRBD2 agrees at 9 bases. The CDR3 is 16 residues long. Germline V gene data show CDR1 as GTSNPN and CDR2 as SVGIG (reference sequence). The trim removed 8 bases at V and 5 bases at J, leaving 15 bases unmatched. CDR3 bases: TGTGCCGGAGGGCTAGCGGGGAGGTCAAAAACCGGGGAGCTGTTTTTT. It is translated as CAGGLAGRSKTGELFF.

The genes are TRBV2 and TRBJ2-5; 9 bases are shared with TRBD2. This CDR3 spans 14 amino acids. Germline values: CDR1 SNHLY, CDR2 FYNNEI. V lost 7 bases and J lost 0; bases outside the gene matches: 3. This CDR3 is CASKSGRYQETQYF. In nucleotides, the CDR3 is TGTGCCAGCAAAAGCGGGAGGTACCAAGAGACCCAGTACTTC.

The V and J genes are TRBV15 and TRBJ2-6; 8 bases match TRBD1. There are 19 residues in the CDR3. V was pared by 1 base and J by 1 base, with 9 bases of the junction left unmatched. Germline loops: CDR1 LNHNV, CDR2 YYDKDF (reference sequence). The CDR3 coding sequence is TGTGCCACCAGCAGAGCGGGGCGGGACAGGACTTCTGGGGCCAACGTCCTGACTTTC. Residues: CATSRAGRDRTSGANVLTF. The variable domain in full, completed from reference TRBV15 and TRBJ2-6, reads DAMVIQNPRYQVTQFGKPVTLSCSQTLNHNVMYWYQQKSSQAPKLLFHYYDKDFNNEADTPDNFQSRRPNTSFCFLDIRSPGLGDTAMYLCATSRAGRDRTSGANVLTFGAGSRLTVL.

The genes are TRBV6-5 and TRBJ1-6; D unclear. The CDR3 has 16 residues. Germline V gene data show CDR1 as MNHEY and CDR2 as SVGAGI. Trimming pared 4 bases from V and 1 base from J, leaving 11 bases between. The CDR3 loop is CASSSPGGSYNSPLHF. The CDR3 coding sequence is TGTGCCAGCAGTTCTCCAGGAGGTTCCTATAATTCACCCCTCCACTTT.

CDR3 protein: CASSFQGAFGELFF. The CDR3 coding sequence is TGTGCCAGCAGCTTCCAGGGGGCTTTCGGGGAGCTGTTTTTT. The V call is TRBV7-9, the J call TRBJ2-2; 8 nucleotides align to TRBD1. The CDR3 loop spans 14 amino acids. Germline V gives CDR1 SEHNR, CDR2 FQNEAQ (reference sequence). Trimming took 3 bases from V and 7 from J; bases not matched to a gene: 4.

V and J are TRBV11-3 and TRBJ2-2; D is possibly TRBD2 (5 bases). Looked up from germline, CDR1 is SGHNT and CDR2 is YENEEA. Trimming took off 5 bases at V and 0 bases at J, with 10 bases between the two ends. The CDR3 totals 15 residues. The CDR3 protein is CASSVGKTNTGELFF. In nucleotides, the CDR3 is TGTGCCAGCAGCGTCGGGAAAACGAACACCGGGGAGCTGTTTTTT.

The chain recombines TRBV6-5 with TRBJ1-1; tentative D call: TRBD1 (5 bases). Trimming pared 6 bases from V and 6 bases from J, leaving 17 bases between. CDR3 size: 14 residues. Germline CDR1 MNHEY, CDR2 SVGAGI. The CDR3 is CASRPGWDSAEAFF. The CDR3 region has the DNA TGTGCCAGCAGACCAGGGTGGGATTCAGCTGAAGCTTTCTTT.

The chain uses TRBV5-6 and TRBJ1-1; 8 bases line up with TRBD1. V shed 0 bases, J shed 2 bases, and the junction held 3 bases outside the gene matches. This CDR3 region has 15 residues. Looked up from germline, CDR1 is SGHDT and CDR2 is YYEEEE. The CDR3 here is CASSLAGGLNTEAFF. The DNA of the CDR3 is TGTGCCAGCAGCTTGGCAGGGGGCTTAAACACTGAAGCTTTCTTT.

The V gene is TRBV18, the J gene TRBJ1-3; 8 nucleotides align to TRBD1. CDR3 length: 14 residues. Germline V lookup: CDR1 KGHSH, CDR2 LQKENI. The V and J ends lost 5 bases and 4 bases, in that order; junction bases with no gene match: 4. The CDR3 loop reads CASSSGQGGNTIYF. CDR3 bases: TGTGCCAGCTCATCCGGACAGGGAGGAAACACCATATATTTT.

The chain is built from TRBV7-9 and TRBJ2-5, with 9 bases that match TRBD2. With V trimmed by 2 bases and J by 2 bases, 3 bases remained unmatched. Per germline, CDR1 SEHNR and CDR2 FQNEAQ (reference sequence). The CDR3 has 15 amino acids. CDR3 DNA: TGTGCCAGCAGCTTAACAGCGGGGGGACAAGAGACCCAGTACTTC. It translates to CASSLTAGGQETQYF.

This clone was recorded a few times. The chain couples TRBV19 to TRBJ2-1; the match to TRBD1 covers 10 bases. The CDR3 is made up of 13 amino acids. J was trimmed by 6 bases and V by 4 bases; bases with no gene match: 0. Germline CDR1 and CDR2: LNHDA and SQIVND (reference sequence). In DNA, the CDR3 is TGTGCCAGTAGTAGGACAGGGGGCAATGAGCAGTTCTTC. Residues: CASSRTGGNEQFF.